This TCR beta chain emerged from a study of Graves' ophthalmopathy and Graves' hyperthyroidism. Whole-study results and caveats: Most expanded clonotypes from thyroid (those above 0.001 frequency) were also found in blood. The model reached 70.59% sensitivity and approximately 72% specificity for predicting ophthalmopathy progression.

The authors amplified TCR beta CDR3 regions, and they did so from RNA transcripts for repertoire sequencing. RT-PCR was first run with HTBI primers, then multiplex PCR in a second round. TCRdb redid the calling of the multiplex PCR reads with MiXCR, one entry per CDR3 protein. The data show about 210,000 distinct CDR3 sequences, roughly 29% seen once. From fresh peripheral blood, around 9.3 ml in volume, the PBMCs were obtained. In its sample, this clonotype was seen many times. Its cognate antigen is unknown. Per the germline V gene, CDR1 is LGHNT and CDR2 is FRNRAP. This CDR3 is 15 amino acids long. The ends were cut back, 4 bases at V and 1 base at J, with 13 bases in the middle.

The chain uses TRBV12-5 and TRBJ1-2; D perhaps matches TRBD1 (5 bases). Sequences were obtained from peripheral blood. This receptor was identified in a man between 45 and 60 years old with Graves' ophthalmopathy. The CDR3 sequence: CASGSLTGLNYGYTF. The CDR3 nucleotides are TGTGCTAGTGGTTCCTTGACGGGGCTTAACTATGGCTACACCTTC.